The following is a T cell receptor (beta chain) sequence with its context. Its antigen is not known. Measured with immunoSEQ multiplex PCR; TCRdb has only the in-frame clones, and not every one. Here the sample spans roughly 150,000 clones, roughly 92% being singletons. This sample was taken from a study of T cell responses to AZD1222 COVID-19 vaccine. Whole-study results and caveats: Donor demographics were predominantly white British with a female majority; clonal diversity may be underestimated. Across the whole spike, CD4 TCRs peaked at regions 160-218 and 743-854. As reported, nearly half of all spike-specific TCRs target variant regions that are unmutated.

Germline V gives CDR1 MGHRA, CDR2 YSYEKL. This CDR3 has 17 amino acids. V was shortened by 3 bases and J by 0 bases, with 15 bases between the two germline ends. The sample here was peripheral blood, taken on day 0 of AZD1222 vaccination. This receptor was taken from an adult in good health. The rearrangement links TRBV4-1 to TRBJ2-1, with D unresolved. CDR3 DNA: TGCGCCAGCAGCCAGGGAACTCAGTTAAGCTCCTACAATGAGCAGTTCTTC. As protein: CASSQGTQLSSYNEQFF.